This TCR beta chain was found in a study of T cell changes during pregnancy in multiple sclerosis. Germline V gene lookup returns CDR1 KGHSH and CDR2 LQKENI. The CDR3 has 19 amino acids. With 0 bases removed from V and 1 base from J, the gap between germline ends came to 22 bases. Here immunoSEQ multiplex PCR was the method, and the copy in TCRdb shows in-frame clones only, minus some. The sample comprises some 57,000 clones, more than 80% of which are singletons, and approximately 1% rests with the top ten. The chain combines TRBV18 with TRBJ2-7, with a weak D call TRBD2 (5 bases). The input for sequencing was peripheral blood, taken in the first trimester of pregnancy. This sequence was found in a female donor in good health, enrolled as a control in a pregnancy study. This CDR3 is CASSPPPVLDSRLSYEQYF. Written as DNA, the CDR3 is TGTGCCAGCTCACCACCGCCGGTCTTGGACTCGCGTTTGTCCTACGAGCAGTACTTC.